This T cell receptor (beta chain) originates from a study of a mutant IDH1 vaccine in newly diagnosed glioma. Germline V gives CDR1 SGHTA, CDR2 FQGNSA. The length of the CDR3 is 12 residues. V lost 0 bases to trimming and J lost 7 bases, with 6 bases between them. With respect to this clone: Its specificity is not known.

Time point specified: week 5, during vaccination. A single vaccine dose contained 300 ug of mutant IDH1 20-mer peptide, and topical imiquimod was used with it. Profiling relied on immunoSEQ multiplex PCR, and the TCRdb table lists in-frame clones only, not all of them. The data contain roughly 40,000 clones, about nine tenths of them singletons. This sequence was found in a middle-aged man with glioma. The V gene is TRBV7-2, the J gene TRBJ1-1; D remains unclear. The sample was PBMCs, taken from a glioma patient whose treatment included an IDH1 peptide vaccine. This chain's CDR3 is CASSLATYEAFF. In DNA, the CDR3 is TGTGCCAGCAGCTTAGCGACATATGAAGCTTTCTTT.